The 25 T cell receptor beta chains below come from one sample, sequenced in a study of T cells after yellow fever vaccination. Each CDR3 protein gets one entry after TCRdb re-called the 5' RACE reads with MiXCR. Of around 70,000 distinct CDR3 sequences listed, around 7% are singletons. This material consisted of CD8+ T cells sorted from PBMCs, taken 4 to 5 days after the first yellow fever vaccination. Receptors were obtained from a man aged 18 to 30 who received the YFV17D yellow fever vaccine.

This clonotype appeared a few times. The rearrangement joins TRBV7-8 to TRBJ2-5, with 7 bases lining up with TRBD2. J lost 3 bases, V lost 5 bases, and 6 bases had no gene match. CDR1 and CDR2 (germline): SGHVS, FQNEAQ. The CDR3 is 14 residues long. The CDR3 DNA follows: TGTGCCAGCAGCCGACTAGCCATGGAAGAGACCCAGTACTTC. It encodes CASSRLAMEETQYF.

This chain joins TRBV4-1 and TRBJ1-2; D is unresolved. The CDR3 runs to 15 residues. The V end lost 1 base, the J end lost 8 bases, and 17 bases lay between the germline ends. The germline V gene has CDR1 MGHRA and CDR2 YSYEKL. Here the CDR3 DNA reads TGCGCCAGCAGCCAAGTCCCGGTCAGTCGCACCGGCTACACCTTC. Translation gives CASSQVPVSRTGYTF.

This clonotype was seen at least ten times. The chain has TRBV5-1 and TRBJ2-7; D is unclear. V was cut by 2 bases and J by 3 bases, with 9 bases left in between. Germline V CDR1 and CDR2: SGHRS, YFSETQ. This CDR3 is 13 amino acids long. The chain's CDR3 is CASSFQDGYEQYV. CDR3 bases: TGCGCCAGCAGCTTTCAGGATGGCTACGAGCAGTACGTC.

This clonotype showed up many times. This rearrangement joins TRBV10-3 to TRBJ1-2; 9 bases match TRBD1. V lost 10 bases and J lost 8; bases outside the gene matches: 8. This CDR3 is 12 amino acids long. Germline loops: CDR1 ENHRY, CDR2 SYGVKD. The CDR3 reads CATNRGLVGYTF. The CDR3 DNA sequence: TGTGCCACGAACAGGGGGCTGGTCGGCTACACCTTC.

The V gene is TRBV4-1, the J gene TRBJ1-1, with D tentatively TRBD1 (5 bases). The V end lost 8 bases, the J end lost 0 bases, and 13 bases lay between the germline ends. The CDR3 sequence is 14 residues long. Germline assignment: CDR1 MGHRA and CDR2 YSYEKL. CDR3 in DNA: TGCGCCAGCTCCGATAGGGACTTGAACACTGAAGCTTTCTTT. As protein: CASSDRDLNTEAFF.

The V call is TRBV12-3 or TRBV12-4, the J call TRBJ1-2, with TRBD1 as a possible D gene (6 bases). The CDR3 covers 15 residues. V lost 4 bases and J lost 2, with 14 bases in between. In DNA form, the CDR3 reads TGTGCCAGCAGTTGGGGGGAAGACAGGAACTATGGCTACACCTTC. Protein: CASSWGEDRNYGYTF.

This clonotype was recorded many times. This chain connects TRBV11-2 to TRBJ1-1; D might be TRBD1 (6 bases). CDR3 length: 13 amino acids. V lost 2 bases and J lost 6, with 10 bases in between. Germline values: CDR1 SGHAT, CDR2 FQNNGV. CDR3 protein: CASSLNRVAEAFF. CDR3 DNA: TGTGCCAGCAGCTTAAACAGGGTAGCTGAAGCTTTCTTT.

This clonotype counts as medium-sized. This chain joins TRBV29-1 and TRBJ1-1; D gene ambiguous. The ends were cut back, 3 bases at V and 1 base at J, with 12 bases in the middle. The germline CDR1 and CDR2 sequences are SQVTM and ANQGSEA. The length of the CDR3 is 14 residues. The CDR3 region is CSVEIGMENTEAFF. The CDR3 coding sequence is TGCAGCGTTGAGATAGGGATGGAGAACACTGAAGCTTTCTTT.

The chain carries TRBV4-1 and TRBJ2-3; D possibly corresponds to TRBD1 (6 bases). The V gene's germline CDR1 is MGHRA and CDR2 YSYEKL. Trimming took off 0 bases at V and 5 bases at J, with 15 bases between the two ends. The CDR3 consists of 16 residues. The CDR3 DNA reads as TGCGCCAGCAGCCAAGAAAATCGACAGGAGAAAGATACGCAGTATTTT. Translated, it gives CASSQENRQEKDTQYF.

This clonotype was counted ten times or more. The chain combines TRBV12-3 or TRBV12-4 with TRBJ2-5, with no clear D. The CDR3 is 10 amino acids. Trimming removed 8 bases from V and 6 bases from J, with 7 bases in between. The CDR3 nucleotides read TGTGCCAGCGCTGGGAAGACCCAGTACTTC. Its translation is CASAGKTQYF.

V is TRBV4-2 and J is TRBJ1-4; D unresolved. The germline V gene has CDR1 LGHNA and CDR2 YNFKEQ. This CDR3 is 16 amino acids long. The ends were cut back, 1 base at V and 4 bases at J, with 13 bases in the middle. As DNA, the CDR3 is TGTGCCAGCAGCCAAGCCAGGAACAGTATTAATGAAAAACTGTTTTTT. This gives the protein CASSQARNSINEKLFF.

The CDR3: CASTPYGLAGGQIYNEQFF. The CDR3, as DNA: TGTGCCAGCACCCCCTATGGACTAGCGGGGGGACAGATATACAATGAGCAGTTCTTC. The J gene is TRBJ2-1, the V gene TRBV6-4; TRBD2 agrees at 14 bases. There are 19 residues in the CDR3. The germline gives CDR1 MRHNA, CDR2 SNTAGT. The J segment lost 4 bases and the V segment lost 7 bases, leaving 15 bases of the junction unmatched.

This clonotype appeared a few times. The rearrangement links TRBV27 to TRBJ2-3, with TRBD2 identical over 7 bases. Germline loops: CDR1 MNHEY, CDR2 SMNVEV (reference sequence). The CDR3 is made up of 12 amino acids. V lost 5 bases and J lost 10; bases outside the gene matches: 6. Here the CDR3 reads CASSQPGGPQYF. As DNA, the CDR3 is TGTGCCAGCAGTCAACCGGGGGGTCCGCAGTATTTT.

The chain links TRBV7-3 to TRBJ2-1; TRBD2 agrees at 8 bases. This CDR3 has 18 residues. Germline-derived CDR1 and CDR2 are SGHTA and FQGTGA. V shed 4 bases and J 2 bases; nucleotides not matched to a gene: 13. CDR3 amino acids: CASSYLGGSGATYNEQFF. For the CDR3, the DNA is TGTGCCAGCAGCTACCTCGGTGGTAGCGGGGCGACCTACAATGAGCAGTTCTTC.

The chain carries TRBV30 and TRBJ1-2, with D unclear. CDR1 and CDR2 (germline): GTSNPN, SVGIG (reference sequence). The CDR3 has 15 amino acids. Trimming removed 0 bases at V and 6 bases at J, with 17 bases between. CDR3 loop: CAWSVTLENINGYTF. The DNA for the CDR3 is TGTGCCTGGAGTGTAACCCTGGAAAATATAAATGGCTACACCTTC.

The genes are TRBV7-9 and TRBJ1-1; tentatively, D is TRBD1 (5 bases). The CDR3 is 13 amino acids. Per germline, CDR1 SEHNR and CDR2 FQNEAQ (reference sequence). V shed 5 bases and J shed 7 bases, with 14 bases lying between them. For the CDR3, the DNA is TGTGCCAGCAGCCCCTGGGGGGGGTTTGAAGCTTTCTTT. It translates to CASSPWGGFEAFF.

The chain combines TRBV20-1 with TRBJ2-7; no clear D gene. The CDR3 sequence is 13 residues long. V was trimmed by 0 bases and J by 3 bases, leaving 9 bases between them. CDR1 DFQATT and CDR2 SNEGSKA come from the germline V gene (reference sequence). The CDR3 coding sequence is TGCAGTGCTAGAGATACCACTGACTACGAGCAGTACGTC. Its translation: CSARDTTDYEQYV.

This clonotype came up a few times. The chain uses TRBV27 and TRBJ2-2; 12 nucleotides agree with TRBD2. The ends lost 4 bases at V and 4 bases at J; junction bases unmatched: 4. Germline V lookup: CDR1 MNHEY, CDR2 SMNVEV (reference sequence). This CDR3 is built from 16 residues. CDR3 bases: TGTGCCAGCAGTTCCCTAGCGGGGGGGATCACCGGGGAGCTGTTTTTT. Translated: CASSSLAGGITGELFF.

This clonotype has ten or more counts. This chain connects TRBV4-1 to TRBJ2-5; 7 bases match TRBD1. Losses at the gene ends were 2 bases for V and 2 bases for J; bases not matched to a gene: 5. Germline V lookup: CDR1 MGHRA, CDR2 YSYEKL. There are 15 residues in the CDR3. CDR3 sequence (DNA): TGCGCCAGCAGCCAAACGTCAGGGGGACAAGAGACCCAGTACTTC. It encodes CASSQTSGGQETQYF.

The sample holds a few counts of this clonotype. J is TRBJ2-7 and V is TRBV4-1, with 11 positions matching TRBD2. CDR1 and CDR2 (germline): MGHRA, YSYEKL. J gave up 5 bases and V 2 bases, and 8 bases lay outside the gene matches. The CDR3 sequence is 16 residues long. The chain's CDR3 is CASSQYSGGAVDEQYF. DNA for the CDR3: TGCGCCAGCAGCCAATATAGCGGGGGGGCCGTAGACGAGCAGTACTTC.

This clonotype was picked up many times. J is TRBJ1-4 and V is TRBV7-8, with D unresolved. Germline-derived CDR1 and CDR2 are SGHVS and FQNEAQ. Trimming stripped 1 base from V and 8 bases from J, with 11 bases between. The CDR3 contains 14 residues. CDR3 DNA sequence: TGTGCCAGCAGCTTAGGTGCGGGATTCGAAAAACTGTTTTTT. Residues: CASSLGAGFEKLFF.

This clonotype occurred many times. CDR3 coding DNA: TGTGCCAGCAGCGCCTACAATGAGCAGTTCTTC. It yields the protein CASSAYNEQFF. This chain joins TRBV11-2 and TRBJ2-1; D remains unclear. The CDR3 covers 11 residues. Between the trimmed V and J ends, which lost 5 bases and 2 bases, there was a span of 1 base. Germline assignment: CDR1 SGHAT and CDR2 FQNNGV.

As concerns this clonotype: Being one base from a much bigger clone, this may be a read error. The chain combines TRBV12-3 or TRBV12-4 with TRBJ2-7; tentatively, D is TRBD2 (7 bases). Trimming took off 8 bases at V and 3 bases at J, with 14 bases between the two ends. The CDR3 sequence is 13 residues long. The CDR3 loop is CASCGGAYYEQYV. The CDR3 DNA reads TGTGCCAGCTGTGGGGGGGCTTACTACGAGCAGTACGTC.

V gene TRBV7-9 combines with J gene TRBJ2-3; the D is unclear. This CDR3 has 17 residues. The germline V gene encodes CDR1 SEHNR and CDR2 FQNEAQ (reference sequence). The V end was cut by 6 bases, the J end by 6 bases, with 25 bases between. CDR3 DNA sequence: TGTGCCAGCAGAGCTCCCCTCCAAGGTAGTAATTTGGATACGCAGTATTTT. It translates to CASRAPLQGSNLDTQYF.

The chain couples TRBV4-3 to TRBJ2-4; 14 bases are a match to TRBD2. Trimming at V came to 1 base and at J to 3 bases, leaving 5 bases not matched to a gene. CDR1 LGHNA and CDR2 YSLEER come from the germline V gene. The CDR3 consists of 18 residues. The DNA for the CDR3 is TGCGCCAGCAGCCAAGGACTAGCGGGGGGGCCGGGCAAAAACATTCAGTACTTC. Protein sequence: CASSQGLAGGPGKNIQYF.